This T cell receptor beta chain was identified during a study of early T cells in non-severe SARS-CoV-2 infection. Study background: Sequenced material consisted of bulk RNA (from unsorted whole blood), and chains were unpaired.

V shed 5 bases and J 8 bases; nucleotides not matched to a gene: 5. Germline loops: CDR1 SGHTA, CDR2 FQGNSA. This CDR3 has 14 residues. Points from the study as a whole: VDJdb matching favored anti-spike CD8 responses, missing private and CD4 specificities.

Concerning this clonotype: Antigen unknown.

Tagging with unique molecular identifiers was applied to individual cDNA molecules. TCRdb re-derived calls from the 5' RACE reads in MiXCR, one entry per CDR3 protein. In the table there are over 60,000 distinct CDR3 sequences, about 9.5% of which are singletons. V gene TRBV7-2 combines with J gene TRBJ1-4; 10 nucleotides agree with TRBD1. This sequence originates from an adult who was a healthcare worker with PCR-confirmed SARS-CoV-2 infection or an uninfected control (not recorded which). The source material was whole blood, sampled at baseline. In DNA, the CDR3 is TGTGCCAGCAGCGCCGGGACAGGGGAGGAAAAACTGTTTTTT. Its translation is CASSAGTGEEKLFF.